This TCR beta chain was sequenced in a study of cytomegalovirus exposure and HLA in healthy donors (dated by TCRdb to the late 2010s). Turning to the overall study: In an earlier analysis of approximately 500 of the donors, around 300 Gb of sequence data and 90 million to 120 million unique TCR beta sequences from 180 million or so T cells were reported. Roughly 300 gigabases of sequencing data and tens of millions of unique TCR sequences made up an early release that covered 640 HLA-typed donors. Among the approximately 400 genotyped donors, around 81% belonged to the genetic ancestry cluster associated with self-reported Caucasian donors. The study aimed to test whether signatures of past pathogen exposure could be identified by cataloging public T cell receptors. The study used immunosequencing to profile the T cell repertoires of under 700 subjects and linked those repertoires to cytomegalovirus serostatus. Along with the approximately 620-subject first cohort, a separate validation cohort of over 90 different subjects was used. The study combined high-throughput TCR immunosequencing, statistical association of individual TCRs with disease status, and machine learning to predict cytomegalovirus infection status. A later analysis re-analyzed previously published TCR beta repertoires from 666 donors and added high-resolution HLA genotyping to study TCR occurrence patterns. Rather than using new phenotypic data, the later analysis identified candidate immune exposures from TCR beta sequences and from how often those sequences occurred across donors. In an earlier analysis of a few hundred of the donors, high-throughput TCR beta sequencing was used to judge whether each TCR beta V gene segment behaved as functional or pseudogenic. Donor age, sex, ethnicity and CMV serostatus were compiled alongside the repertoire data. A later genetic analysis took genome-wide SNP genotypes for about 65% of the 666 donors and used that subset as a discovery cohort. Every repertoire in the discovery cohort had been generated on one and the same sequencing platform. HLA typing included class I and class II loci at four-digit resolution. The number of typed donors differed by locus: about 620-640 for A, B, C, DRB1 and DQB1; some 500 for DQA1; 606 for DPA1; and around 470 for DPB1. A handful of DR-DQ haplotypes were handled as single units for association and clustering because linkage in the cohort was strong. Among some 400 genotyped donors of the cohort, an average of about 240,000 unique TCR beta nucleotide sequences were sequenced per donor, roughly 20% of them non-productive. The research as a whole found: A further reported finding was that TCR beta sequences accurately predicted the HLA-A and HLA-B alleles for most subjects in the first cohort. Because the 87-base-pair reads could not distinguish some IMGT-functional V segments, including TRBV6-2 and TRBV6-3, those segments were excluded. Sequencing depth was assumed to be roughly uniform across donors in the presence/absence analyses, though that assumption may not hold. Assigning TCR associations to individual alleles was difficult when HLA alleles, especially DR and DQ, strongly co-occurred. A total of 150 to 200 TCR beta chains were listed by the study as associated with cytomegalovirus. The only immune exposure information available for the cohort was CMV serostatus. Across donors, most TCR sequences were observed very rarely, whereas some public TCRs were present in many individuals. Because counts were too low, roughly 18 rarely observed V segments, including chromosome 9 orphons, were left out of the earlier analysis of some 640 of the donors. In a later genetic analysis, fewer N-insertions in productive TCRs were reported among donors in an Asian-associated ancestry cluster than the roughly 700-donor mean. A cluster of highly shared sequence variants was judged likely to represent a technical artifact of the sequencing pipeline. According to a later analysis, most CMV-associated TCR beta chains appeared to be HLA-restricted, and the HLA associations seemed to be driven largely by CMV exposure. V-gene and J-gene trimming of TCR beta chains was associated with a missense DCLRE1C variant in a later genetic analysis, and the association was replicated in an independent cohort. This cohort had only TCR beta chains sequenced, and the lack of alpha or paired-chain data limited which features could be detected. A later analysis reported that several top co-occurrence clusters appeared linked to parvovirus B19, influenza, CMV and Epstein-Barr virus. In a later analysis, about 17,000 TCR beta sequences were associated with specific HLA alleles at a false discovery rate of 0.05. Broadly in line with IMGT annotations, most TCR beta V segments showed up in productive rearrangements about 87% or about 30% of the time in an earlier analysis of several hundred of the donors. A few of the identified cytomegalovirus-associated TCR beta chains were confirmed in vitro to be specific for cytomegalovirus antigens. The authors suggested that the approach could potentially be extended to other disease states and immunological phenotypes. In a later analysis, TCR association rates were found to vary across HLA loci, with the most associated TCRs seen for DRB1 alleles and the fewest for HLA-C alleles. Correlated functional status among segregating V segments might be attributable to linkage disequilibrium, but an unknown experimental factor could not be ruled out. Because some donors lacked HLA typing at each locus, the association tests relied only on the typed subset. Compared with equally common non-associated chains, HLA-associated TCR beta chains in a later analysis were more clonally expanded and had lower generation probabilities. The classifier was reported to diagnose cytomegalovirus status with high specificity and sensitivity in both the original and validation cohorts.

The cohort consisted of some 730 healthy bone marrow donors. At the time of sampling, every cohort member was nominally healthy, though immune exposures that went unrecorded were likely present. The donor tested CMV seropositive, placing the donor among the 250 to 350 seropositive members of the cohort. Every donor gave a peripheral blood sample, and the peripheral blood mononuclear cells from that sample were used for TCR beta sequencing. The Qiagen DNeasy Blood Extraction Kit was used to extract genomic DNA from the blood cell samples. About this clone itself: Its antigen is not yet known.

Counted from cysteine to phenylalanine, this CDR3 has 14 amino acids. Just CDR3 DNA is preserved here, 42 bases in frame from base 1. CDR1 and CDR2, looked up from the germline V gene (reference sequence), are SEHNR and FQNEAQ. V is shortened by 5 bases, J by 8 bases, and the region joining them spans 18 bases. Library preparation used the immunoSEQ multiplex PCR assay. The multiplex PCR relied on a mix of 60 forward primers for TCR Vbeta segments and 13 reverse primers for TCR Jbeta segments. Amplification of the CDR3 region of rearranged TCR beta genes was performed with a multiplex PCR assay on genomic DNA. The amplified TCR beta libraries were sequenced on the Illumina HiSeq System as 87-base-pair reads. In the source study's methods: A later analysis tallied around 87 million unique TCR beta chains across the 666 repertoires, and some 10 million of those chains were shared by two or more donors. Raw reads were error-corrected and collapsed into unique sequences with a nearest-neighbor algorithm that merged closely related sequences to remove PCR and sequencing errors. To assign V, D and J gene segments, CDR3 sequences were aligned to IMGT reference sequences. For a sequence to be retained, at least a six-nucleotide match to both a V gene segment and a J gene segment was required. Rearrangements were called productive when the CDR3 lacked stop codons and stayed in frame with V and J; all others were non-productive. CDR3 was defined according to IMGT convention as the region running from the second conserved V-encoded cysteine to the conserved J-encoded phenylalanine. Sequences without an unambiguous match to a single V gene segment were excluded from the earlier analysis of several hundred of the donors. In an earlier analysis of several hundred of the donors, a V segment was called functional when productive rearrangements were above 56.7%, and segregating when the standard deviation between donors exceeded 5%. To diagnose cytomegalovirus status from the catalog of TCR beta chain sequences, a statistical classification framework was built. A later analysis assigned V and J genes by comparing TCR nucleotide sequences with IMGT/GENE-DB human TR gene sequences. In a later analysis, CDR3 sequences and most-parsimonious VDJ recombination scenarios were assigned using the TCRdist pipeline. In a later analysis, every TCR beta chain was defined by the combination of its CDR3 amino acid sequence and its V-gene family, and reads without a unique V-gene family were dropped. In a later analysis, approximately 590 highly shared, low-generation-probability nucleotide sequences were removed to address suspected cross-contamination and a sequencing artifact. In a later analysis, a clonal expansion index for each public chain was calculated from normalized within-repertoire ranks of inferred template counts. A later analysis computed generation probabilities with a VDJ recombination model fitted to out-of-frame rearrangements, and checked the results against IGoR. In a later analysis, hypergeometric tests were used to score TCR-TCR, TCR-HLA and TCR-CMV co-occurrence, with a repertoire-size bias correction applied to TCR pairs. False discovery rates were estimated in a later analysis by permuting HLA or CMV assignments 20 times. In a later analysis, co-occurring TCRs were grouped using DBSCAN, with TCRdist sequence similarity added in when clustering inside HLA-allele-positive subsets. Repertoires with fewer than 30,000 or more than 120,000 public chains were left out of co-occurrence clustering, as were five repertoires with anomalous nucleotide sharing. Not all clones reach the TCRdb copy of this immuneACCESS table, which keeps in-frame sequences only. Checked studies attribute under half of the gap to unresolved V genes and leave the rest unexplained. Clone size and the V and J calls come from that table; the DNA yielded D and trimming. This sample's clone table shows under 90,000 clones. The ten largest clonotypes hold roughly 15% of the sample.

This sequence was found in a man aged 50-60 years in good health and CMV-seropositive. The chain is made from TRBV7-9 and TRBJ1-1, with TRBD1 tentatively as D gene (6 bases match). Sequenced input: PBMCs. The CDR3 loop reads CASSRSLPGVEAFF. The nucleotide sequence is TGTGCCAGCAGCCGTTCCCTTCCAGGGGTCGAAGCTTTCTTT.